The T cell receptor (beta chain) under discussion was sequenced for a study of shared clonotypes between healthy human individuals. The germline CDR1 and CDR2 sequences are MDHEN and SYDVKM. The CDR3 spans 13 residues. V shed 6 bases and J shed 4 bases, with 12 bases lying between them. Comments on this clone: As yet, its antigen is unknown.

Here immunoSEQ multiplex PCR was the method, and the copy in TCRdb shows in-frame clones only, minus some. The table has over a million clones, roughly 96% seen once; the top ten hold 1% to 1.5%. Whole-study findings and limits: Generally, estimated richness proved larger in naive subsets than it did in memory subsets. Rarefaction showed sorted-subset sequencing was incomplete despite large depth.

The sequenced sample consisted of naive CD4+ T cells sorted from blood. Subset defined: CD45RA+ positively selected. J is TRBJ2-5 and V is TRBV28; D call uncertain. This TCR derives from a man aged 30 to 45 in good health. The CDR3 sequence is CASSPPVSETQYF. CDR3 DNA: TGTGCCAGCAGCCCGCCGGTCTCAGAGACCCAGTACTTC.